The 29 T cell receptor beta chains listed next were all sequenced from one sample in a study of T cells in Graves' hyperthyroidism and ophthalmopathy. Amplification of TCR beta CDR3 regions used RNA as the template. During a first-round RT-PCR of the TCR CDR3, the HTBI primer set was used. TCRdb fed the multiplex PCR reads into MiXCR, producing one record per CDR3 protein. The sample yields around 380,000 distinct CDR3 sequences, roughly 14% seen once. Sequenced material: blood. Receptor source: a man aged 25-45 years with Graves' hyperthyroidism that later progressed to Graves' ophthalmopathy.

This clonotype appeared many times. The gene calls are TRBV2 and TRBJ2-3; no clear D. There are 12 residues in the CDR3. Trimming shortened V by 6 bases and J by 6 bases, and 10 bases separated the two germline ends. Germline V gives CDR1 SNHLY, CDR2 FYNNEI. CDR3 DNA: TGTGCCAGCAGACTTCGGATCGATACGCAGTATTTT. Amino acids: CASRLRIDTQYF.

The CDR3 protein is CASSTRTSGAYEQYF. The CDR3 DNA sequence: TGTGCCAGCAGCACCAGGACTAGCGGGGCCTACGAGCAGTACTTC. The J gene is TRBJ2-7, the V gene TRBV5-6, with 12 positions matching TRBD2. The CDR3 contains 15 residues. Per germline, CDR1 SGHDT and CDR2 YYEEEE. V shed 4 bases and J 2 bases; nucleotides not matched to a gene: 4.

In its sample, this clonotype was seen a few times. The rearrangement joins TRBV20-1 to TRBJ2-7, with D perhaps TRBD1 (5 bases). The CDR3 runs 11 residues. Per the germline V gene, CDR1 is DFQATT and CDR2 is SNEGSKA (reference sequence). V was pared by 6 bases and J by 5 bases, with 11 bases between. In DNA, the CDR3 is TGCAGTGCCCGGACATCCGACGAGCAGTACTTC. This translates into CSARTSDEQYF.

The V and J genes are TRBV4-1 and TRBJ2-1; 10 nucleotides match TRBD2. This CDR3 has 19 amino acids. V lost 5 bases and J lost 2; bases outside the gene matches: 15. The germline V gene encodes CDR1 MGHRA and CDR2 YSYEKL. DNA for the CDR3: TGCGCCAGCAGCAAGAGACTAGCGGGCCAAACTACTACCTACAATGAGCAGTTCTTC. Its protein product is CASSKRLAGQTTTYNEQFF.

This clonotype was observed a few times. In DNA form, the CDR3 reads TGCAGTGCTAGATCCAGGGGTCCATCCCTCGCCTTAGAAAAACTGTTTTTT. The encoded protein is CSARSRGPSLALEKLFF. The rearrangement joins TRBV20-1 to TRBJ1-4; D is perhaps TRBD1 (6 bases). The germline V gene encodes CDR1 DFQATT and CDR2 SNEGSKA (reference sequence). This CDR3 contains 17 residues. The V and J ends lost 2 bases and 8 bases respectively, with 24 bases between them.

The table lists this clonotype with a few counts. This chain links TRBV20-1 with TRBJ2-1, with D tentatively TRBD1 (5 bases). Germline CDR1 DFQATT, CDR2 SNEGSKA (reference sequence). V lost 2 bases, J lost 7 bases, and 15 bases lay in between. The CDR3 totals 14 residues. The CDR3 region is CSARRQGGVNEQFF. Here the CDR3 DNA reads TGCAGTGCTAGAAGGCAGGGTGGCGTTAATGAGCAGTTCTTC.

This clonotype was seen ten or more times. Here the CDR3 reads CASSEAPSPGSPLHF. CDR3 bases: TGTGCCAGCAGTGAAGCGCCAAGCCCGGGCTCACCCCTCCACTTT. This chain joins TRBV2 and TRBJ1-6; D is uncertain. Germline CDR1 is SNHLY and CDR2 is FYNNEI. The CDR3 runs 15 residues. Trimming pared 0 bases from V and 10 bases from J, leaving 13 bases between.

At least ten counts were recorded for this clonotype. This chain links TRBV7-2 with TRBJ2-3; 12 nucleotides agree with TRBD2. The V gene's germline CDR1 is SGHTA and CDR2 FQGNSA. V was pared by 1 base and J by 4 bases, with 6 bases of the junction left unmatched. CDR3 size: 17 residues. The CDR3 DNA reads as TGTGCCAGCAGCTTAGGGCTAGCGGGGGGGCGAGCAGATACGCAGTATTTT. As protein: CASSLGLAGGRADTQYF.

This clonotype has ten or more counts. This sequence joins TRBV12-3 or TRBV12-4 and TRBJ2-5, with a weak D call TRBD2 (5 bases). CDR3 size: 13 residues. Trimming pared 5 bases from V and 2 bases from J, leaving 9 bases between. For the CDR3, the DNA is TGTGCCAGCAGTCTTACTAGACAAGAGACCCAGTACTTC. Translation gives CASSLTRQETQYF.

This clonotype was observed a handful of times. The genes are TRBV29-1 and TRBJ2-3, with 9 nucleotides matching TRBD2. The trim removed 4 bases at V and 0 bases at J, leaving 8 bases unmatched. From germline, CDR1 is SQVTM and CDR2 ANQGSEA. The CDR3 loop spans 16 amino acids. The CDR3 DNA sequence: TGCAGCGTTGGGCTAGCGGGGATTTCTAGCACAGATACGCAGTATTTT. Its translation: CSVGLAGISSTDTQYF.

The table lists this clonotype with a few counts. This rearrangement joins TRBV3-1 to TRBJ1-5; 8 bases fit TRBD1. CDR1 is LGHDT, CDR2 YNNKEL, per germline (reference sequence). The CDR3 is 15 amino acids. Germline trimming cut 5 bases from V and 4 bases from J; bases unmatched to any gene: 7. The CDR3 here is CASSYGQGGNQPQHF. The CDR3 bases are TGTGCCAGCAGCTACGGACAGGGCGGGAATCAGCCCCAGCATTTT.

In its sample, this clonotype was seen many times. The chain has TRBV12-3 or TRBV12-4 and TRBJ1-1; tentative D call: TRBD1 (6 bases). CDR3 size: 14 residues. V gave up 0 bases and J gave up 10 bases, with 15 bases separating them. The CDR3 loop reads CASSLAPGAPGAFF. The CDR3 region has the DNA TGTGCCAGCAGTTTAGCGCCAGGGGCCCCTGGAGCTTTCTTT.

This clonotype was found a few times. The rearrangement links TRBV13 to TRBJ2-5; 7 nucleotides line up with TRBD1. The germline gives CDR1 PRHDT, CDR2 FYEKMQ (reference sequence). This CDR3 spans 13 amino acids. V lost 5 bases, J lost 4 bases, and 4 bases stayed unmatched. This CDR3 reads CASSLTGSETQYF. CDR3 coding DNA: TGTGCCAGCAGCCTGACAGGGTCAGAGACCCAGTACTTC.

This clonotype was counted between two and nine times. This chain uses TRBV6-1 with TRBJ2-7, with 7 bases that match TRBD1. V gave up 6 bases and J gave up 5 bases; unmatched junction bases: 10. Looked up from germline, CDR1 is MNHNS and CDR2 is SASEGT. The CDR3 has 14 amino acids. Here the CDR3 reads CASRIDRAHHEQYF. CDR3 in DNA: TGTGCCAGCAGAATCGACAGGGCCCACCACGAGCAGTACTTC.

This clonotype was counted ten times or more. The chain joins TRBV11-2 to TRBJ2-1; D is undetermined. Trimming removed 0 bases at V and 11 bases at J, with 8 bases between. Germline V lookup: CDR1 SGHAT, CDR2 FQNNGV. The CDR3 has 12 residues. The CDR3 reads CASSLELGQQFF. The DNA of the CDR3 is TGTGCCAGCAGCTTAGAATTAGGGCAGCAGTTCTTC. The full variable domain, with the rest looked up from reference TRBV11-2 and TRBJ2-1, is EAGVAQSPRYKIIEKRQSVAFWCNPISGHATLYWYQQILGQGPKLLIQFQNNGVVDDSQLPKDRFSAERLKGVDSTLKIQPAKLEDSAVYLCASSLELGQQFFGPGTRLTVL.

The V call is TRBV3-1, the J call TRBJ2-5; D is undetermined. The V end was cut by 4 bases, the J end by 3 bases, with 15 bases between. Looked up from germline, CDR1 is LGHDT and CDR2 is YNNKEL (reference sequence). This CDR3 is 15 amino acids long. The CDR3 reads CASSRLLDAEETQYF. In DNA form, the CDR3 reads TGTGCCAGCAGCCGTCTTCTGGACGCTGAAGAGACCCAGTACTTC.

This clonotype was observed many times. The chain has TRBV15 and TRBJ1-1, with D possibly TRBD1 on 5 matching bases. The CDR3 contains 15 residues. Germline CDR1 is LNHNV and CDR2 is YYDKDF (reference sequence). V was shortened by 3 bases and J by 1 base, with 12 bases between the two germline ends. CDR3 amino acids: CATSSAGASNTEAFF. In DNA form, the CDR3 reads TGTGCCACCAGCAGCGCCGGGGCATCGAACACTGAAGCTTTCTTT.

The table lists this clonotype with a few counts. The V call is TRBV20-1, the J call TRBJ2-2; 10 bases agree with TRBD2. This CDR3 is 15 amino acids long. J gave up 3 bases and V 6 bases, and 7 bases lay outside the gene matches. CDR1 is DFQATT, CDR2 SNEGSKA, per germline (reference sequence). CDR3 coding DNA: TGCAGTGCCCATCTAGCGGGGGACGACACCGGGGAGCTGTTTTTT. Translation gives CSAHLAGDDTGELFF.

The rearrangement uses TRBV6-1 and TRBJ1-6; the match to TRBD1 covers 7 bases. CDR3 length equals 15 residues. CDR1 is MNHNS, CDR2 SASEGT, per germline. V shed 2 bases, J shed 9 bases, and the junction held 7 bases outside the gene matches. The CDR3 DNA reads as TGTGCCAGCAGTGAAAACTCAGGGGGAATTTCACCCCTCCACTTT. Its translation: CASSENSGGISPLHF.

The V call is TRBV9, the J call TRBJ2-3; 13 bases are shared with TRBD2. The CDR3 spans 17 residues. V gave up 3 bases and J gave up 6 bases; unmatched junction bases: 10. Germline V CDR1 and CDR2: SGDLS, YYNGEE. The CDR3 region has the DNA TGTGCCAGCAGCGGAGGACTAGCGGGGGCGCGGGGGGATACGCAGTATTTT. Amino acid sequence: CASSGGLAGARGDTQYF.

This clonotype was recorded at least ten times. The CDR3 coding sequence is TGTGCCAGCAGTTTACCCGCCGAGGAAAAACTGTTTTTT. Its translation is CASSLPAEEKLFF. The chain employs TRBV28 and TRBJ1-4; D gene unclear. V lost 2 bases, J lost 8 bases, and 9 bases lay in between. This CDR3 is built from 13 residues. CDR1 is MDHEN and CDR2 is SYDVKM in the germline V gene.

J is TRBJ1-5 and V is TRBV7-9; 7 nucleotides match TRBD1. This CDR3 has 16 amino acids. CDR1 SEHNR and CDR2 FQNEAQ come from the germline V gene (reference sequence). The V gene end was trimmed by 4 bases and the J gene end by 0 bases; junction bases not matched to a gene: 6. This CDR3 reads CASSSREGASNQPQHF. CDR3 coding DNA: TGTGCCAGCAGCTCCCGGGAGGGGGCTAGCAATCAGCCCCAGCATTTT.

The chain employs TRBV25-1 and TRBJ2-6, with TRBD2 identical over 11 bases. The trim removed 10 bases at V and 1 base at J, leaving 6 bases unmatched. CDR3 length equals 16 residues. From germline, CDR1 is MGHDK and CDR2 SYGVNS. CDR3 sequence reads: CATRGLAESGANVLTF. The CDR3 DNA reads TGTGCCACTAGGGGACTAGCGGAGTCTGGGGCCAACGTCCTGACTTTC.

The gene calls are TRBV5-1 and TRBJ2-3; tentatively, D is TRBD2 (6 bases). Germline V gives CDR1 SGHRS, CDR2 YFSETQ. V lost 7 bases and J 1 base, leaving 19 bases between the germline ends. CDR3 length: 16 residues. CDR3 in amino acids: CASSPGRGIGTDTQYF. In nucleotides, the CDR3 is TGCGCCAGCTCCCCCGGGAGAGGGATCGGCACAGATACGCAGTATTTT.

This clonotype was detected ten times or more. This rearrangement joins TRBV20-1 to TRBJ2-2; 10 positions match TRBD2. Germline V gene sequence: CDR1 DFQATT, CDR2 SNEGSKA (reference sequence). V trimming: 5 bases; J trimming: 3 bases; junction bases outside the gene matches: 6. The CDR3 extends over 15 amino acids. CDR3 DNA: TGCAGTGCTCTTAGACTAGCGGGTGACACCGGGGAGCTGTTTTTT. Translated: CSALRLAGDTGELFF.

The table lists this clonotype with many counts. The chain has TRBV12-3 or TRBV12-4 and TRBJ1-6; TRBD1 aligns across 7 bases. V was pared by 5 bases and J by 8 bases, with 9 bases of the junction left unmatched. The CDR3 loop spans 15 amino acids. The DNA for the CDR3 is TGTGCCAGCAGTCCCCTACAGGGGTGGGATTCACCCCTCCACTTT. Protein product: CASSPLQGWDSPLHF.

The V gene is TRBV9, the J gene TRBJ1-1; a weak D match, TRBD1 (5 bases). V was cut by 4 bases and J by 0 bases, with 13 bases left in between. The CDR3 loop spans 15 amino acids. Germline V gives CDR1 SGDLS, CDR2 YYNGEE. CDR3 nucleotides: TGTGCCAGCAGCCCCCGGACGGACATGAACACTGAAGCTTTCTTT. This encodes CASSPRTDMNTEAFF.

This clonotype was seen a handful of times. This chain links TRBV7-9 with TRBJ1-2; a possible D gene is TRBD1 (6 bases). V lost 5 bases, J lost 6 bases, and 22 bases lay in between. The CDR3 consists of 16 residues. Germline CDR1 SEHNR, CDR2 FQNEAQ (reference sequence). CDR3 nucleotides: TGTGCCAGCAGCCCCCCCTTTACAGGGAAAGGAGATGGCTACACCTTC. Amino acid sequence: CASSPPFTGKGDGYTF. The full variable domain, completed using reference TRBV7-9 and TRBJ1-2, is DTGVSQNPRHKITKRGQNVTFRCDPISEHNRLYWYRQTLGQGPEFLTYFQNEAQLEKSRLLSDRFSAERPKGSFSTLEIQRTEQGDSAMYLCASSPPFTGKGDGYTFGSGTRLTVV.

This clonotype was found many times. This chain connects TRBV5-1 to TRBJ2-7; weak D call: TRBD1 (6 bases). The CDR3 runs 12 residues. CDR1 SGHRS and CDR2 YFSETQ come from the germline V gene. V shed 7 bases and J shed 3 bases, with 11 bases lying between them. The DNA for the CDR3 is TGCGCCAGCGGCAGGGGCGACTACGAGCAGTACTTC. As protein: CASGRGDYEQYF.